The source of this TCR beta chain is a study of blood T cell repertoires in COVID-19. In the study overall: Italy, Spain and the United States were the sources of the convalescent and acute COVID-19 samples.

The germline V gene encodes CDR1 SGHRS and CDR2 YFSETQ. V was clipped by 4 bases and J by 2 bases; unmatched bases: 5. CDR3 length equals 17 residues. Study processing details: It was from reference gene primer amplification that nucleated cell counts were estimated. Sequencing was performed with immunoSEQ multiplex PCR; in TCRdb, only in-frame clones are kept and a portion is missing. V, J and clone size were drawn from that table, and D and trimming were deduced from the DNA. The sample lists about 140,000 clones, about 87% occurring once. Sequencing was performed on peripheral blood. The V gene is TRBV5-1, the J gene TRBJ2-2; 13 bases map to TRBD2. This receptor was obtained from a man aged 60-69 years with active or convalescent COVID-19. CDR3 sequence reads: CASSETSGRSNTGELFF. CDR3 bases: TGCGCCAGCAGCGAGACTAGCGGGAGGTCTAACACCGGGGAGCTGTTTTTT.